This T cell receptor (beta chain) comes out of a study of CXCR3-negative and CXCR3-positive naive CD8 T cells. The study, taken as a whole, reports: Surface CD5 was comparable between naive subsets; TCR strength was inferred from TRB CDR3 properties. Cryopreserved cells partially lost CXCR3 expression, and fresh PBMCs were used in most assays. High diversity, comparable across both naive subsets, contrasted with much lower diversity in memory CD8+ cells. Both naive subsets, CXCR3-negative and CXCR3-positive, displayed similar TRBV-TRBJ usage, unlike memory cells.

The CDR3 totals 14 residues. Per germline, CDR1 SGHRS and CDR2 YFSETQ. Regarding this clonotype: Its antigen is unidentified.

Each TRB cDNA library was prepared by 5' RACE (with UMI labels). From its re-call of the 5' RACE reads, TCRdb lists each CDR3 protein once, without DNA. Its listing shows about 57,000 distinct CDR3 sequences. Sequenced input: memory CD8+ T cells from blood. The gene calls are TRBV5-1 and TRBJ2-1; TCRdb returns TRBD1, unconfirmable since there is no DNA. This TCR was sampled from a human donor in good health. Some clones in this sample may be carry-over from other donors' samples. CDR3 sequence: CASRDRDSRDEQFF.